These T cell receptor beta chains were read from a single sample in a study of OX40 agonist ivuxolimab in advanced cancers. TCRdb's copy holds only in-frame clones and misses some; the assay was immunoSEQ multiplex PCR. The sample consists of tens of thousands of clones, roughly 78% of them appearing once. The sequencing used CD4+ or CD8+ T cells sorted from blood, collected in a trial of the OX40 agonist ivuxolimab. The receptors were gathered from an adult with an advanced solid tumor such as melanoma, head and neck, liver or kidney cancer. Each CDR3 is given with its conserved first and last residue. The D gene is left open where the match is weak. The size of a clone is reported for some rows only, either as once, few or many, or as a class for expanded clones.

TRBJ1-5	12	NA	TRBV14	NA	CASSRSNQPQHF
TRBJ2-7	16	TRBD1	TRBV11-2	NA	CASSPILGDRSYEQYF
TRBJ2-3	16	NA	TRBV5-4	once	CASSGGPGQSTDTQYF
TRBJ1-4	15	TRBD1	TRBV6-1	NA	CASSEKGTGGWKLFF
TRBJ1-2	14	TRBD1	TRBV27	few	CASSVGQGGYGYTF
TRBJ1-1	17	NA	TRBV18	NA	CASSPLDGLYMNTEAFF
TRBJ1-2	14	NA	TRBV6-5	NA	CASTRGLGERGYTF
TRBJ1-3	19	TRBD1	TRBV5-8	NA	CASSLEVWTGKSSGNTIYF
TRBJ2-7	12	NA	TRBV7-9	NA	CASSVANYEQYF
TRBJ1-5	17	NA	TRBV5-5	NA	CASSPTGEGLMVRPQHF
TRBJ2-3	14	NA	TRBV6-5	NA	CASSYEARTDTQYF
TRBJ2-7	13	NA	TRBV5-4	NA	CASSRWAADEQYF
TRBJ1-5	14	NA	TRBV28	NA	CASLSGNGNQPQHF